The 21 T cell receptor beta chains reported below all come from one sample, sequenced in a study of Graves' ophthalmopathy and Graves' hyperthyroidism. For repertoire sequencing, the TCR beta CDR3 regions were amplified from RNA transcripts. First-round RT-PCR with HTBI primers preceded a second-round multiplex PCR. One entry per CDR3 protein results from TCRdb running MiXCR on the multiplex PCR reads. The sample lists over 200,000 distinct CDR3 sequences; over 25% were seen once. The material sequenced was peripheral blood. Receptors originate from a man aged 50 or older with Graves' ophthalmopathy.

This clonotype was counted ten times or more. The chain employs TRBV10-3 and TRBJ2-5; TRBD2 aligns across 7 bases. Germline CDR1 reads ENHRY; CDR2 reads SYGVKD. This CDR3 is built from 15 residues. J lost 4 bases, V lost 3 bases, and 8 bases had no gene match. CDR3 sequence (DNA): TGTGCCATCAGTGACATCGGGAGGAGGAGAGAGACCCAGTACTTC. Its translation: CAISDIGRRRETQYF.

This clonotype showed up many times. This chain uses TRBV12-3 or TRBV12-4 with TRBJ2-5; D may be TRBD1 (6 bases). The CDR3 is 14 residues long. The V gene lost 6 bases and the J gene lost 5 bases, with 16 bases spanning the gap. The CDR3: CASRQGSIMETQYF. In DNA, the CDR3 is TGTGCCAGCAGGCAGGGGAGTATTATGGAGACCCAGTACTTC.

In DNA form, the CDR3 reads TGTGCCAGCAGTGCCCTTGACAGGTGGTGGGAAGCTTTCTTT. This codes for CASSALDRWWEAFF. The chain carries TRBV6-1 and TRBJ1-1, with a weak D call TRBD1 (6 bases). The length of the CDR3 is 14 residues. The germline gives CDR1 MNHNS, CDR2 SASEGT. Trimming took 4 bases from V and 8 from J, leaving 17 bases between them.

At least ten counts were recorded for this clonotype. One end of the junction is discordant with germline, which a read error may explain. The chain joins TRBV12-3 or TRBV12-4 to TRBJ2-2; TRBD1 or TRBD2 may be the D gene (5 bases each). The CDR3 is 15 residues long. The CDR3 is CASSLEGRATGELFF. Written as DNA, the CDR3 is TGTGCCAGCAGTTTAGAGGGACGAGCCACCGGAGAGCTGTTTTTT.

This clonotype was seen once. The chain is built from TRBV19 and TRBJ1-1; weak D call: TRBD1 (6 bases). Trimming cost V 9 bases and J 7 bases, with 15 bases left between them. Germline CDR1 LNHDA, CDR2 SQIVND (reference sequence). The CDR3 sequence is 12 residues long. CDR3 protein: CASRQGLGEAFF. Written as DNA, the CDR3 is TGTGCCAGCAGGCAGGGGCTCGGTGAAGCTTTCTTT.

This rearrangement joins TRBV5-1 to TRBJ1-1; D call uncertain. The CDR3 is made up of 15 amino acids. From germline, CDR1 is SGHRS and CDR2 YFSETQ. The V end lost 0 bases, the J end lost 0 bases, and 9 bases lay between the germline ends. This chain's CDR3 is CASSLAPGMNTEAFF. The CDR3 DNA is TGCGCCAGCAGCTTGGCCCCGGGGATGAACACTGAAGCTTTCTTT.

This clonotype was seen ten or more times. CDR3 in amino acids: CAWKEGGYEQYF. The CDR3 bases are TGTGCCTGGAAGGAGGGGGGCTACGAGCAGTACTTC. The rearrangement uses TRBV30 and TRBJ2-7, with D perhaps matching TRBD1 or TRBD2 (6 bases each). Trimming shortened V by 4 bases and J by 3 bases, and 10 bases separated the two germline ends. The CDR3 extends over 12 amino acids. Germline assignment: CDR1 GTSNPN and CDR2 SVGIG (reference sequence).

The chain is built from TRBV12-3 or TRBV12-4 and TRBJ2-5, with 10 bases lining up with TRBD1. Unmatched junction bases numbered 10, after V lost 7 bases and J lost 5 bases. The length of the CDR3 is 15 residues. The CDR3 DNA reads as TGTGCCAGCACCATGACAGGGGGCTCTGGGGAGACCCAGTACTTC. Protein: CASTMTGGSGETQYF.

This clonotype was counted many times. The chain couples TRBV30 to TRBJ1-5; TRBD1 is a possible D gene (6 bases). V lost 3 bases, J lost 4 bases, and 10 bases lay in between. The CDR3 is 13 amino acids. The germline CDR1 and CDR2 sequences are GTSNPN and SVGIG (reference sequence). The CDR3 here is CAWSRGQNQPQHF. The CDR3 bases are TGTGCCTGGAGCAGGGGCCAGAATCAGCCCCAGCATTTT.

The chain is built from TRBV10-3 and TRBJ1-2; D might be TRBD1 (5 bases). The germline gives CDR1 ENHRY, CDR2 SYGVKD. This CDR3 is built from 15 residues. V was cut by 2 bases and J by 6 bases, with 16 bases left in between. For the CDR3, the DNA is TGTGCCATCAGTGAGGGCGGACGCAGGGTCGATGGCTACACCTTC. Amino acid sequence: CAISEGGRRVDGYTF.

Relative to its sample, this clonotype is hyperexpanded. The rearrangement uses TRBV28 and TRBJ1-2, with D unclear. CDR1 and CDR2 from the germline V gene are MDHEN and SYDVKM. Trimming pared 3 bases from V and 6 bases from J, leaving 17 bases between. This CDR3 region has 15 residues. The CDR3 nucleotides read TGTGCCAGCAGTTTGATTCGGCTGGGCCGGGATGGCTACACCTTC. Its translation is CASSLIRLGRDGYTF.

Many counts were recorded for this clonotype. This chain uses TRBV5-1 with TRBJ1-2; TRBD1 aligns across 7 bases. Looked up from germline, CDR1 is SGHRS and CDR2 is YFSETQ. V shed 4 bases and J 10 bases; nucleotides not matched to a gene: 10. CDR3 length equals 13 residues. The CDR3 DNA follows: TGCGCCAGCAGCCTCGCCGGGACAGATGACTACACCTTC. It is translated as CASSLAGTDDYTF.

This clonotype occurred many times. This sequence joins TRBV28 and TRBJ1-2, with 7 bases lining up with TRBD1. The CDR3 runs 14 residues. V trimming: 2 bases; J trimming: 7 bases; junction bases outside the gene matches: 7. Germline V lookup: CDR1 MDHEN, CDR2 SYDVKM. The CDR3 coding sequence is TGTGCCAGCAGTTTAACTCGACAGGGTTCTGGCTACACCTTC. Translation: CASSLTRQGSGYTF.

This clonotype was seen at least ten times. The V and J genes are TRBV2 and TRBJ1-5; the D is unclear. The V and J ends lost 5 bases and 5 bases respectively, with 10 bases between them. Germline V gives CDR1 SNHLY, CDR2 FYNNEI. The CDR3 has 13 residues. This CDR3 reads CASSFTADQPQHF. The CDR3 DNA is TGTGCCAGCAGTTTCACGGCTGATCAGCCCCAGCATTTT.

This clonotype has just a few counts. The rearrangement uses TRBV6-4 and TRBJ1-1; D possibly corresponds to TRBD1 (5 bases). The CDR3 loop spans 12 amino acids. Germline CDR1 MRHNA, CDR2 SNTAGT. V lost 4 bases and J 7 bases, leaving 10 bases between the germline ends. The CDR3 DNA sequence: TGTGCCAGCAGTGGACAGTGGGGTGAAGCTTTCTTT. It is translated as CASSGQWGEAFF.

This clonotype was seen only once. V is TRBV6-2 or TRBV6-3 and J is TRBJ1-1; 8 bases agree with TRBD1. V lost 6 bases, J lost 0 bases, and 12 bases stayed unmatched. Germline values: CDR1 MNHEY, CDR2 SVGEGT. CDR3 length: 17 residues. The CDR3 DNA sequence: TGTGCCAGCAGCATAGACAGGGGTATCCCCATGAACACTGAAGCTTTCTTT. Translation: CASSIDRGIPMNTEAFF.

This chain links TRBV6-2 or TRBV6-3 with TRBJ1-2, with TRBD1 as a possible D gene (6 bases). V shed 2 bases and J shed 4 bases, with 14 bases lying between them. Germline CDR1 MNHEY, CDR2 SVGEGT. The CDR3 length is 15 residues. The CDR3 protein is CASSYTQTGSYGYTF. The DNA of the CDR3 is TGTGCCAGCAGTTACACTCAAACAGGGTCCTATGGCTACACCTTC.

The gene calls are TRBV11-2 and TRBJ2-5, with D uncertain. V was trimmed by 1 base and J by 4 bases, leaving 13 bases between them. The CDR3 runs 15 residues. From germline, CDR1 is SGHAT and CDR2 FQNNGV. Here the CDR3 DNA reads TGTGCCAGCAGCTTAGGGTCGGTTTCATCAGAGACCCAGTACTTC. It translates to CASSLGSVSSETQYF.

There are many counts of this clonotype. V and J are TRBV7-8 and TRBJ2-5; no clear D gene. The germline gives CDR1 SGHVS, CDR2 FQNEAQ. The CDR3 is 14 residues long. Between the trimmed V and J ends, which lost 1 base and 2 bases, there was a span of 8 bases. Here the CDR3 reads CASSLGRLQETQYF. CDR3 DNA: TGTGCCAGCAGCTTAGGGAGATTACAAGAGACCCAGTACTTC.

This clonotype was seen repeatedly, ten times or more. The rearrangement joins TRBV5-6 to TRBJ2-7, with a weak D call TRBD1 (5 bases). The CDR3 is made up of 15 amino acids. Germline V CDR1 and CDR2: SGHDT, YYEEEE. V dropped 1 base and J dropped 1 base, with 12 bases sitting between them. CDR3 sequence (DNA): TGTGCCAGCAGCTTGTTTGGGGCAGGATCCTACGAGCAGTACTTC. Protein product: CASSLFGAGSYEQYF.

The chain links TRBV7-2 to TRBJ2-5, with D perhaps TRBD2 (7 bases). CDR3 length equals 14 residues. V was trimmed by 5 bases and J by 4 bases, leaving 14 bases between them. Germline V gene data show CDR1 as SGHTA and CDR2 as FQGNSA. The CDR3 DNA sequence: TGTGCCAGCAGCGAATTTGGGGGGGCAGAGACCCAGTACTTC. Protein: CASSEFGGAETQYF. The full variable domain, completed using reference TRBV7-2 and TRBJ2-5, is GAGVSQSPSNKVTEKGKDVELRCDPISGHTALYWYRQSLGQGLEFLIYFQGNSAPDKSGLPSDRFSAERTGGSVSTLTIQRTQQEDSAVYLCASSEFGGAETQYFGPGTRLLVL.